This T cell receptor beta chain came from a study of blood T cell repertoires in COVID-19. Study as a whole: Collection of acute and convalescent COVID-19 samples took place in the United States, Italy and Spain. Sources were T cells, B-cell-depleted T cells, or PBMCs; the material itself was cDNA or gDNA.

How the authors handled the data: Scientists estimated how many nucleated cells there were by amplifying reference gene primers. Sequencing was performed with immunoSEQ multiplex PCR; in TCRdb, only in-frame clones are kept and a portion is missing. V and J calls and clone size are as listed in that table; D and trimming were resolved from the DNA. There are 250,000 to 350,000 clones in the sample; roughly 87% occur only once, and roughly 2% lies in the top ten. This CDR3 is built from 11 residues. Deletions cut 3 bases from V and 5 bases from J, with 3 bases between. The chain links TRBV12-3 or TRBV12-4 to TRBJ2-3; unclear D gene. The sequence derives from a woman in her 50s who had recovered from COVID-19. Sequencing was carried out using peripheral blood. The chain's CDR3 is CASSFKDTQYF. In DNA form, the CDR3 reads TGTGCCAGCAGTTTTAAAGATACGCAGTATTTT.